This record concerns one T cell receptor (beta chain) sequence. Its antigen is not known. With V trimmed by 3 bases and J by 0 bases, 8 bases remained unmatched. The CDR3 spans 16 residues. The germline V gene has CDR1 KGHSH and CDR2 LQKENI. The data stem from a study of cytomegalovirus exposure and HLA in healthy donors. In the PCR, 60 Vbeta and 13 Jbeta primers were used. Clones were read by immunoSEQ multiplex PCR, and TCRdb kept only the in-frame ones, dropping some. In the table there are about 120,000 clones, over 70% of which are singletons. Regarding the study as a whole: Despite most TCR sequences being rare, some public TCRs occurred in many donors. Later analysis identified some 16,000 TCR beta sequences associated with HLA alleles, using a false discovery rate threshold of 0.05.

Input material: PBMCs. The clonotype comes from a man aged 40-49 years in good health and CMV-seropositive. This chain connects TRBV18 to TRBJ2-7, with TRBD1 matching over 7 bases. CDR3 sequence: CASSPSAAGGSYEQYF. For the CDR3, the DNA is TGTGCCAGCTCACCGTCGGCTGCAGGGGGCTCCTACGAGCAGTACTTC. The entire variable domain, with the rest obtained from reference TRBV18 and TRBJ2-7, is as follows: NAGVMQNPRHLVRRRGQEARLRCSPMKGHSHVYWYRQLPEEGLKFMVYLQKENIIDESGMPKERFSAEFPKEGPSILRIQQVVRGDSAAYFCASSPSAAGGSYEQYFGPGTRLTVT.